These 30 T cell receptor beta chains were sequenced from one sample in a study of T cells in Graves' hyperthyroidism and ophthalmopathy. RNA transcripts provided the source from which TCR beta CDR3 regions were amplified. HTBI primers were employed in a first-round RT-PCR of the TCR CDR3. TCRdb analysed the multiplex PCR reads with MiXCR anew, one entry per CDR3 protein. The sample comprises 300,000 to 350,000 distinct CDR3 sequences, around 14% of which are singletons, and roughly 25% rests with the top ten. Material for sequencing was blood. These receptors all come from a woman in her twenties or thirties with Graves' hyperthyroidism.

V gene TRBV11-2 combines with J gene TRBJ1-3; no clear D. The germline CDR1 and CDR2 sequences are SGHAT and FQNNGV. The CDR3 consists of 13 residues. Trimming stripped 1 base from V and 4 bases from J, with 5 bases between. CDR3 in amino acids: CASSLGHGNTIYF. For the CDR3, the DNA is TGTGCCAGCAGCTTAGGGCACGGAAACACCATATATTTT. Together with reference TRBV11-2 and TRBJ1-3, the CDR3 gives the full variable domain: EAGVAQSPRYKIIEKRQSVAFWCNPISGHATLYWYQQILGQGPKLLIQFQNNGVVDDSQLPKDRFSAERLKGVDSTLKIQPAKLEDSAVYLCASSLGHGNTIYFGEGSWLTVV.

This rearrangement joins TRBV6-1 to TRBJ2-1; D possibly corresponds to TRBD1 (5 bases). This CDR3 is 15 amino acids long. Looked up from germline, CDR1 is MNHNS and CDR2 is SASEGT. V lost 6 bases to trimming and J lost 0 bases, with 12 bases between them. The CDR3 nucleotides read TGTGCCAGCAGGCAGGGCCGAAGCTCCTACAATGAGCAGTTCTTC. This codes for CASRQGRSSYNEQFF.

The chain uses TRBV3-1 and TRBJ1-4; D not certain. With 2 bases removed from V and 7 bases from J, the gap between germline ends came to 8 bases. Germline V gives CDR1 LGHDT, CDR2 YNNKEL (reference sequence). The CDR3 runs to 13 residues. The CDR3 region has the DNA TGTGCCAGCAGCCAATTTTCTGCTGAAAAACTGTTTTTT. Amino acids: CASSQFSAEKLFF.

This clonotype was seen ten or more times. This chain uses TRBV2 with TRBJ2-7, with D unclear. The germline V and J ends were trimmed by 5 bases and 2 bases, with 7 bases remaining between them. Germline V lookup: CDR1 SNHLY, CDR2 FYNNEI. The CDR3 is 12 amino acids. CDR3 DNA: TGTGCCAGCAGTCCCTTAACCTACGAGCAGTACTTC. Translation: CASSPLTYEQYF.

This chain connects TRBV29-1 to TRBJ2-1; TRBD2 matches at 16 bases. In germline, CDR1 is SQVTM, CDR2 ANQGSEA. This CDR3 has 18 residues. Trimming cost V 4 bases and J 1 base; bases outside gene matches: 7. The CDR3: CSVAGLAGGLGSYNEQFF. The CDR3 nucleotides are TGCAGCGTTGCGGGACTAGCGGGAGGGTTGGGGTCCTACAATGAGCAGTTCTTC.

Regarding this clonotype: Possible read error: a much larger clone is one base away. The genes are TRBV7-2 and TRBJ1-5; no clear D. The CDR3 is 17 amino acids. Looked up from germline, CDR1 is SGHTA and CDR2 is FQGNSA. Trimming took 4 bases from V and 13 from J, leaving 29 bases between them. The CDR3 region has the DNA TGTGCCAGCAGCTCCTACGGACTAGCGGGAGTGTGGGGTACGCAGCATTTT. Protein sequence: CASSSYGLAGVWGTQHF.

This clonotype has a handful of counts. The V call is TRBV28, the J call TRBJ1-2; 7 bases align to TRBD1. The J segment lost 4 bases and the V segment lost 6 bases, leaving 8 bases of the junction unmatched. CDR3 length: 14 amino acids. Looked up from germline, CDR1 is MDHEN and CDR2 is SYDVKM. The CDR3 loop is CASRSDRAAYGYTF. In nucleotides, the CDR3 is TGTGCCAGCAGGTCAGACAGGGCGGCCTATGGCTACACCTTC.

This clonotype was seen only a few times. The chain recombines TRBV20-1 with TRBJ2-7; 8 bases map to TRBD2. Trimming took 1 base from V and 4 from J; bases not matched to a gene: 6. CDR1 DFQATT and CDR2 SNEGSKA come from the germline V gene (reference sequence). The CDR3 has 14 amino acids. The CDR3 DNA sequence: TGCAGTGCTAGAGTAAGCGGGAGTACTTACGAGCAGTACTTC. The encoded protein is CSARVSGSTYEQYF.

This clonotype was seen more than once but under ten times. V usage is TRBV6-5 and J usage is TRBJ1-1, with TRBD1 as a possible D gene (6 bases). The CDR3 is made up of 14 amino acids. Deletions cut 2 bases from V and 3 bases from J, with 10 bases between. Germline assignment: CDR1 MNHEY and CDR2 SVGAGI. The DNA for the CDR3 is TGTGCCAGCAGTTACCTAGGGGGTTACACTGAAGCTTTCTTT. The encoded protein is CASSYLGGYTEAFF.

Points on this clonotype: A clone one base away is much larger, so this may be a read error. The chain joins TRBV18 to TRBJ2-2, with D maybe TRBD2 (5 bases). Germline V gene data show CDR1 as KGHSH and CDR2 as LQKENI. This CDR3 spans 18 amino acids. With 8 bases removed from V and 0 bases from J, the gap between germline ends came to 22 bases. This CDR3 reads CASPAKDVGSANTGELFF. The CDR3 DNA reads as TGTGCCAGCCCAGCAAAGGATGTGGGTAGCGCGAACACCGGGGAGCTGTTTTTT.

This clonotype was seen at least ten times. This rearrangement joins TRBV28 to TRBJ1-1, with a tentative D call TRBD1 (5 bases). CDR3 length: 14 residues. The germline V gene encodes CDR1 MDHEN and CDR2 SYDVKM. V shed 7 bases and J shed 7 bases, with 19 bases lying between them. CDR3 coding DNA: TGTGCCAGCATTAAGGGACTGCCCGGGATTGAAGCTTTCTTT. It yields the protein CASIKGLPGIEAFF.

This chain links TRBV7-2 with TRBJ2-7; 8 bases are shared with TRBD1. The CDR3 has 15 amino acids. Germline CDR1 and CDR2: SGHTA and FQGNSA. With 7 bases clipped from V and 6 bases from J, the junction kept 14 bases outside the gene matches. CDR3 bases: TGTGCCAGCACCGTCCGGACAGGGAATTTGGGCGAGCAGTACTTC. Encoded protein: CASTVRTGNLGEQYF.

The V call is TRBV20-1, the J call TRBJ2-4, with D unclear. CDR1 is DFQATT, CDR2 SNEGSKA, per germline (reference sequence). The CDR3 covers 12 residues. Trimming took 6 bases from V and 0 from J, leaving 6 bases between them. The CDR3 nucleotides read TGCAGTGCCGGTCTAGCCAAAAACATTCAGTACTTC. It yields the protein CSAGLAKNIQYF.

This clonotype was recorded at least ten times. This chain connects TRBV28 to TRBJ2-5, with TRBD2 matching over 9 bases. Germline assignment: CDR1 MDHEN and CDR2 SYDVKM. This CDR3 contains 15 residues. The V segment lost 5 bases and the J segment 7 bases; nucleotides outside the gene matches: 11. The chain's CDR3 is CASSLLAGAYGTQYF. The CDR3 DNA is TGTGCCAGCAGTCTACTAGCGGGCGCCTACGGGACCCAGTACTTC.

The table lists this clonotype with a few counts. J is TRBJ2-5 and V is TRBV11-1, with 7 bases lining up with TRBD2. The V gene's germline CDR1 is SGHAT and CDR2 FQDESV (reference sequence). The CDR3 has 15 amino acids. V was clipped by 5 bases and J by 7 bases; unmatched bases: 13. The CDR3 DNA follows: TGTGCCAGCAGCGGGGGGGTAACGGCGGCGGGGACCCAGTACTTC. Translated, it gives CASSGGVTAAGTQYF. Full variable domain (missing parts from reference TRBV11-1 and TRBJ2-5): EAEVAQSPRYKITEKSQAVAFWCDPISGHATLYWYRQILGQGPELLVQFQDESVVDDSQLPKDRFSAERLKGVDSTLKIQPAELGDSAMYLCASSGGVTAAGTQYFGPGTRLLVL.

This clonotype was counted between two and nine times. The V gene is TRBV7-9, the J gene TRBJ2-1; D perhaps matches TRBD1 (5 bases). V lost 2 bases and J 6 bases, leaving 11 bases between the germline ends. Per the germline V gene, CDR1 is SEHNR and CDR2 is FQNEAQ (reference sequence). The CDR3 totals 14 residues. The CDR3 DNA reads as TGTGCCAGCAGCTTAACAGGACGGAGCAATGAGCAGTTCTTC. Amino acids: CASSLTGRSNEQFF.

A few counts support this clonotype. The V and J genes are TRBV5-1 and TRBJ2-1; the D call may be TRBD1 or TRBD2 (5 bases each). The V end lost 4 bases, the J end lost 13 bases, and 15 bases lay between the germline ends. Germline V gene lookup returns CDR1 SGHRS and CDR2 YFSETQ. The CDR3 length is 12 residues. This CDR3 reads CASSGTDYRQFF. In nucleotides, the CDR3 is TGCGCCAGCAGCGGGACCGACTACCGACAGTTCTTC.

This clonotype was counted ten times or more. CDR3 sequence reads: CASSYLGLNTEAFF. The CDR3 nucleotides read TGTGCCAGCAGTTACCTAGGGTTGAACACTGAAGCTTTCTTT. This chain links TRBV6-9 with TRBJ1-1, with no clear D. The CDR3 is 14 amino acids. Germline V lookup: CDR1 MNHGY, CDR2 SVAAGI. V was trimmed by 3 bases and J by 0 bases, leaving 8 bases between them.

This clonotype was observed many times. The chain employs TRBV6-1 and TRBJ1-1, with D maybe TRBD1 (5 bases). CDR3 length: 14 amino acids. Germline-derived CDR1 and CDR2 are MNHNS and SASEGT. V was cut by 7 bases and J by 2 bases, with 14 bases left in between. CDR3 sequence: CASIERRGNTEAFF. CDR3 in DNA: TGTGCCAGCATTGAGAGGAGGGGCAACACTGAAGCTTTCTTT.

This clonotype turned up a few times. This chain connects TRBV5-4 to TRBJ2-5; D is unresolved. The CDR3 spans 15 residues. Trimming shortened V by 1 base and J by 4 bases, and 14 bases separated the two germline ends. CDR1 and CDR2 (germline): SGHNT, YYREEE (reference sequence). CDR3 amino acids: CASSLNGVSGETQYF. The CDR3 DNA reads as TGTGCCAGCAGCTTGAATGGGGTCAGTGGAGAGACCCAGTACTTC.

This clonotype appeared a few times. The genes are TRBV11-2 and TRBJ2-3; perhaps TRBD1 as D (6 bases). Trimming left V 5 bases short and J 5 bases short, with 17 bases between. This CDR3 has 15 amino acids. Germline CDR1 and CDR2: SGHAT and FQNNGV. The CDR3 DNA reads as TGTGCCAGCAGCACTAAACAGGGAGCCGGAGATACGCAGTATTTT. This encodes CASSTKQGAGDTQYF. Together with reference TRBV11-2 and TRBJ2-3, the CDR3 gives the full variable domain: EAGVAQSPRYKIIEKRQSVAFWCNPISGHATLYWYQQILGQGPKLLIQFQNNGVVDDSQLPKDRFSAERLKGVDSTLKIQPAKLEDSAVYLCASSTKQGAGDTQYFGPGTRLTVL.

This clonotype was seen many times. The chain links TRBV12-3 or TRBV12-4 to TRBJ2-3; D is unclear. V gave up 1 base and J gave up 0 bases, with 5 bases separating them. This CDR3 region has 14 residues. In nucleotides, the CDR3 is TGTGCCAGCAGTTTAGAGGACAGCACAGATACGCAGTATTTT. It is translated as CASSLEDSTDTQYF.

This clonotype was recorded at least ten times. This chain links TRBV6-5 with TRBJ2-7; D is unresolved. The germline V gene has CDR1 MNHEY and CDR2 SVGAGI. Trimming cost V 0 bases and J 7 bases, with 7 bases left between them. The CDR3 has 12 residues. The CDR3 DNA follows: TGTGCCAGCAGTTACTCGGGTGGAGAGCAGTACTTC. Protein product: CASSYSGGEQYF.

The chain recombines TRBV29-1 with TRBJ2-5; D is unresolved. Germline loops: CDR1 SQVTM, CDR2 ANQGSEA. V was shortened by 4 bases and J by 2 bases, with 11 bases between the two germline ends. The CDR3 is made up of 13 amino acids. The CDR3 coding sequence is TGCAGCGTTGGAGGCACAAGACAAGAGACCCAGTACTTC. It yields the protein CSVGGTRQETQYF. Supplemented by reference TRBV29-1 and TRBJ2-5, the full variable domain reads SAVISQKPSRDICQRGTSLTIQCQVDSQVTMMFWYRQQPGQSLTLIATANQGSEATYESGFVIDKFPISRPNLTFSTLTVSNMSPEDSSIYLCSVGGTRQETQYFGPGTRLLVL.

This clonotype has more than one count but fewer than ten. The V call is TRBV24-1, the J call TRBJ1-4; D remains unclear. The CDR3 is made up of 19 amino acids. With 0 bases removed from V and 1 base from J, the gap between germline ends came to 17 bases. Germline loops: CDR1 KGHDR, CDR2 SFDVKD. The CDR3 is CATSDLDTTARITNEKLFF. The CDR3, as DNA: TGTGCCACCAGTGATTTGGACACGACTGCCAGAATAACTAATGAAAAACTGTTTTTT.

This clonotype showed up many times. V and J are TRBV27 and TRBJ2-1; D might be TRBD2 (6 bases). The germline V gene encodes CDR1 MNHEY and CDR2 SMNVEV (reference sequence). CDR3 length: 17 residues. With 3 bases removed from V and 6 bases from J, the gap between germline ends came to 21 bases. CDR3 sequence reads: CASSLSSSAENFNEQFF. CDR3 coding DNA: TGTGCCAGCAGTTTGTCTTCTAGCGCCGAAAACTTCAATGAGCAGTTCTTC.

Many counts were recorded for this clonotype. V and J are TRBV28 and TRBJ2-7; no clear D. CDR1 and CDR2 (germline): MDHEN, SYDVKM. This CDR3 region has 11 residues. With 7 bases removed from V and 3 bases from J, the gap between germline ends came to 7 bases. CDR3 sequence: CASTSFYEQYF. CDR3 bases: TGTGCCAGCACCTCGTTCTACGAGCAGTACTTC.

This clonotype was detected ten times or more. This chain joins TRBV2 and TRBJ2-6; perhaps TRBD1 as D (7 bases). This CDR3 region has 15 residues. V lost 10 bases to trimming and J lost 4 bases, with 17 bases between them. Per germline, CDR1 SNHLY and CDR2 FYNNEI. CDR3 amino acids: CATATGAGGANVLTF. The CDR3 DNA sequence: TGTGCCACCGCTACAGGGGCGGGGGGGGCCAACGTCCTGACTTTC.

This rearrangement joins TRBV5-1 to TRBJ2-2, with D maybe TRBD2 (6 bases). The CDR3 runs to 17 residues. The germline V gene has CDR1 SGHRS and CDR2 YFSETQ. With 1 base removed from V and 6 bases from J, the gap between germline ends came to 19 bases. The CDR3 DNA reads as TGCGCCAGCAGCTTGTCCTCCGGAGGGAGCGGGCCCGGGGAGCTGTTTTTT. Protein product: CASSLSSGGSGPGELFF.

This clonotype was seen a handful of times. The chain uses TRBV12-3 or TRBV12-4 and TRBJ2-1; D is undetermined. The germline V and J ends were trimmed by 5 bases and 8 bases, with 13 bases remaining between them. The CDR3 length is 13 residues. CDR3 bases: TGTGCCAGCAGTCTCCCAAGACGCGATGAGCAGTTCTTC. Its protein product is CASSLPRRDEQFF.